This T cell receptor (beta chain) emerged from a study of regulatory T cells in long-lasting Graves disease. Time point described: newly diagnosed GD, antithyroid drugs for less than 3 months. PBMC RNA was the source of the TCR library. The V gene's germline CDR1 is KGHDR and CDR2 SFDVKD. The trim removed 9 bases at V and 1 base at J, leaving 5 bases unmatched. This CDR3 is 14 amino acids long. Construction of TCR beta libraries relied on iRepertoire HTBI primers and on Arm-PCR targeting CDR3 regions. In TCRdb, the multiplex PCR reads were re-called with MiXCR into one record per CDR3 protein. Of about 620,000 distinct CDR3 sequences in the sample, less than 20% were seen once. Points from the study as a whole: A limited number of samples was an acknowledged limitation.

There are a few counts of this clonotype. Its cognate antigen is unknown. This same sample was also part of a study on T cells in Graves' hyperthyroidism and ophthalmopathy.

The sample was peripheral blood mononuclear cells (PBMCs), taken at new diagnosis, from a patient treated with antithyroid drugs. The genes are TRBV24-1 and TRBJ1-5; TRBD1 matches 7 bases. The TCR originated in a young woman with Graves disease. CDR3 sequence: CATGLQGSNQPQHF. CDR3 DNA: TGTGCCACCGGCCTACAGGGGAGCAATCAGCCCCAGCATTTT.